This T cell receptor (beta chain) appears in the sequencing data of a study of T cell repertoires in aging, cancer and after chemotherapy. Study context: Donor ages fell into six groups from 30 or younger up to 70 or older.

The template was genomic DNA from peripheral blood, not RNA. This CDR3 is built from 13 residues. V lost 5 bases, J lost 2 bases, and 13 bases lay in between. Germline values: CDR1 DFQATT, CDR2 SNEGSKA (reference sequence). Study conclusions and caveats: Across the chemotherapy interval, each cancer cohort showed higher median generation probability, suggesting thymic rebound. Immunological memory after chemotherapy cannot be judged from the repertoire data.

Comments on this clonotype: What it binds is not known.

A mixed TRB-A/B primer pool amplified rearranged TRB by multiplex touch-down PCR. TCRdb used MiXCR to reprocess the multiplex PCR reads, holding one entry per CDR3 protein. The sample shows around 5,000 distinct CDR3 sequences, 30% to 40% of them seen only once. V is TRBV20-1 and J is TRBJ2-7; possible D gene TRBD2, 6 bases. The source material was blood. This clonotype was sampled from a human donor with a blood cancer. The donor label of this sample is uncertain. DNA of the CDR3: TGCAGTGCTGGCCGGGACTCCACCTACGAGCAGTACTTC. Translated: CSAGRDSTYEQYF.